The 23 T cell receptor beta chains given below trace back to one sample, sequenced in a study of T cells after yellow fever vaccination. Using its own MiXCR run on the 5' RACE reads, TCRdb lists one record per CDR3 protein. The data hold some 350,000 distinct CDR3 sequences, with 3.5% to 4.5% observed a single time. Sequencing was performed on PBMCs, taken 5 days after the yellow fever booster vaccination. All receptors derive from a young man who received the YFV17D yellow fever vaccine.

This clonotype came up a few times. This chain connects TRBV5-6 to TRBJ2-2; D assignment may be TRBD1 or TRBD2 (5 bases each). The CDR3 runs 15 residues. Germline CDR1 and CDR2: SGHDT and YYEEEE. V shed 4 bases and J shed 4 bases, with 14 bases lying between them. The CDR3 nucleotides are TGTGCCAGCAGCCGGGGCCAGGGCGGCACCGGGGAGCTGTTTTTT. Its translation is CASSRGQGGTGELFF.

This clonotype appeared a few times. This chain uses TRBV29-1 with TRBJ1-6; D is ambiguous. Germline loops: CDR1 SQVTM, CDR2 ANQGSEA. The CDR3 runs to 10 residues. Trimming removed 4 bases from V and 15 bases from J, with 10 bases in between. The CDR3 DNA sequence: TGCAGCGTTGTTCCTTTCCTCCTCCACTTT. It yields the protein CSVVPFLLHF.

The chain is built from TRBV11-3 and TRBJ2-1; 8 bases agree with TRBD1. Germline CDR1 SGHNT, CDR2 YENEEA. The CDR3 totals 15 residues. With 5 bases clipped from V and 4 bases from J, the junction kept 7 bases outside the gene matches. The CDR3 coding sequence is TGTGCCAGCAGCCCTCGACAGGGGTGGTACAATGAGCAGTTCTTC. This gives the protein CASSPRQGWYNEQFF.

This clonotype was picked up many times. The chain links TRBV7-2 to TRBJ1-6; weak D call: TRBD1 (6 bases). CDR1 is SGHTA and CDR2 is FQGNSA in the germline V gene. The V and J ends lost 2 bases and 10 bases respectively, with 12 bases between them. This CDR3 region has 14 residues. For the CDR3, the DNA is TGTGCCAGCAGCTTACTAGTCAGGGGATCACCCCTCCACTTT. It is translated as CASSLLVRGSPLHF.

This clonotype came up a few times. The chain is built from TRBV28 and TRBJ1-5; TRBD1 aligns across 7 bases. In germline, CDR1 is MDHEN, CDR2 SYDVKM. This CDR3 spans 15 amino acids. The trim removed 5 bases at V and 0 bases at J, leaving 4 bases unmatched. The CDR3 DNA sequence: TGTGCCAGCAGTAAACAGGGGAATAGCAATCAGCCCCAGCATTTT. Translated, it gives CASSKQGNSNQPQHF.

The sample holds a few counts of this clonotype. V and J are TRBV5-1 and TRBJ2-3, with 14 bases matching TRBD2. CDR3 size: 17 residues. CDR1 is SGHRS, CDR2 YFSETQ, per germline. The V segment lost 4 bases and the J segment 5 bases; nucleotides outside the gene matches: 9. CDR3 nucleotides: TGCGCCAGCAGCCTGGGACTAGCGGGGGCCGGGATAGATACGCAGTATTTT. Translating gives CASSLGLAGAGIDTQYF.

The table lists this clonotype with many counts. The chain combines TRBV4-3 with TRBJ2-7; D is undetermined. V shed 3 bases and J shed 0 bases, with 6 bases lying between them. Germline CDR1 LGHNA, CDR2 YSLEER. The CDR3 is made up of 13 amino acids. The CDR3: CASSQSRSYEQYF. CDR3 sequence (DNA): TGCGCCAGCAGCCAGAGTCGCTCCTACGAGCAGTACTTC.

This clonotype was counted many times. V usage is TRBV4-3 and J usage is TRBJ2-5; 9 positions match TRBD1. Trimming at V came to 6 bases and at J to 5 bases, leaving 10 bases not matched to a gene. This CDR3 region has 15 residues. CDR1 and CDR2 from the germline V gene are LGHNA and YSLEER. The CDR3 DNA reads TGCGCCAGCAGGCCATGGGACAGGGATGGGGAGACCCAGTACTTC. The encoded protein is CASRPWDRDGETQYF.

This clonotype was observed a handful of times. This CDR3 is CSLPGGQTGELFF. For the CDR3, the DNA is TGCAGTCTCCCGGGGGGCCAGACCGGGGAGCTGTTTTTT. The V gene is TRBV20-1, the J gene TRBJ2-2; possibly TRBD2 for D (7 bases). This CDR3 is built from 13 residues. The V end lost 8 bases, the J end lost 5 bases, and 15 bases lay between the germline ends. The germline V gene has CDR1 DFQATT and CDR2 SNEGSKA (reference sequence).

This clonotype was observed many times. J is TRBJ2-3 and V is TRBV7-2; tentative D call: TRBD1 (6 bases). Germline V gene sequence: CDR1 SGHTA, CDR2 FQGNSA. The V end lost 6 bases, the J end lost 7 bases, and 11 bases lay between the germline ends. The CDR3 extends over 12 amino acids. The DNA for the CDR3 is TGTGCCAGCAGTCCAGGGGTTTATACGCAGTATTTT. The encoded protein is CASSPGVYTQYF.

This clonotype appeared a few times. V and J are TRBV4-1 and TRBJ2-1, with TRBD1 as a possible D gene (6 bases). Germline lookup yields CDR1 MGHRA and CDR2 YSYEKL. The V gene lost 1 base and the J gene lost 0 bases, with 10 bases spanning the gap. This CDR3 is 16 amino acids long. CDR3 sequence (DNA): TGCGCCAGCAGCCAAGTCGAACAGGGCTCCTACAATGAGCAGTTCTTC. Translation gives CASSQVEQGSYNEQFF.

The table lists this clonotype with a few counts. The V call is TRBV7-9, the J call TRBJ2-7, with D possibly TRBD1 on 6 matching bases. This CDR3 spans 14 amino acids. Trimming took 7 bases from V and 1 from J, leaving 14 bases between them. Germline CDR1 is SEHNR and CDR2 is FQNEAQ (reference sequence). CDR3 residues: CASNPRGGSYEQYF. The CDR3 nucleotides read TGTGCCAGCAACCCCAGGGGTGGGTCCTACGAGCAGTACTTC. Full variable domain (remainder filled in from reference TRBV7-9 and TRBJ2-7): DTGVSQNPRHKITKRGQNVTFRCDPISEHNRLYWYRQTLGQGPEFLTYFQNEAQLEKSRLLSDRFSAERPKGSFSTLEIQRTEQGDSAMYLCASNPRGGSYEQYFGPGTRLTVT.

V gene TRBV11-2 combines with J gene TRBJ2-3; perhaps TRBD1 as D (5 bases). V gave up 5 bases and J gave up 5 bases, with 8 bases separating them. This CDR3 is built from 12 residues. Germline V gives CDR1 SGHAT, CDR2 FQNNGV. CDR3 DNA: TGTGCCAGCAGCCAGGGTCGAGATACGCAGTATTTT. Translation gives CASSQGRDTQYF.

This clonotype has just a few counts. This CDR3 is CASSLPGQGLETQYF. The DNA for the CDR3 is TGTGCCAGCAGCTTACCGGGACAGGGGTTAGAGACCCAGTACTTC. This rearrangement joins TRBV7-6 to TRBJ2-5; TRBD1 agrees at 10 bases. The CDR3 sequence is 15 residues long. Germline V lookup: CDR1 SGHVS, CDR2 FNYEAQ. The J segment lost 4 bases and the V segment lost 2 bases, leaving 4 bases of the junction unmatched.

This clonotype was seen at least ten times. The gene calls are TRBV7-2 and TRBJ2-2; tentatively, D is TRBD1 (6 bases). The V end was cut by 6 bases, the J end by 8 bases, with 10 bases between. Germline V gene lookup returns CDR1 SGHTA and CDR2 FQGNSA. CDR3 length equals 12 residues. CDR3 in amino acids: CASSSRGGELFF. DNA of the CDR3: TGTGCCAGCAGTTCGAGGGGGGGGGAGCTGTTTTTT.

This clonotype has a count of ten or more. This chain connects TRBV7-9 to TRBJ2-5; D gene ambiguous. The CDR3 covers 14 residues. Between the trimmed V and J ends, which lost 5 bases and 5 bases, there was a span of 15 bases. Germline V gene sequence: CDR1 SEHNR, CDR2 FQNEAQ (reference sequence). CDR3 in DNA: TGTGCCAGCAGCCCTCTATCCAGTCCGGAGACCCAGTACTTC. This sequence encodes CASSPLSSPETQYF.

The sample holds many counts of this clonotype. The V and J genes are TRBV12-3 or TRBV12-4 and TRBJ1-6; 7 bases fit TRBD1. Trimming took 7 bases from V and 4 from J; bases not matched to a gene: 7. This CDR3 has 15 amino acids. The CDR3 here is CASTPGGQYNSPLHF. As DNA, the CDR3 is TGTGCCAGCACCCCGGGGGGACAGTATAATTCACCCCTCCACTTT.

This clonotype was detected ten times or more. This chain uses TRBV4-2 with TRBJ2-1; D is undetermined. Germline loops: CDR1 LGHNA, CDR2 YNFKEQ. V was trimmed by 4 bases and J by 5 bases, leaving 9 bases between them. This CDR3 is built from 13 residues. The CDR3 sequence: CASSPPTDNEQFF. The CDR3 coding sequence is TGTGCCAGCAGCCCCCCTACGGACAATGAGCAGTTCTTC.

The sample holds a few counts of this clonotype. V is TRBV28 and J is TRBJ1-5, with TRBD1 matching 10 bases. The J segment lost 3 bases and the V segment lost 6 bases, leaving 8 bases of the junction unmatched. Germline CDR1 reads MDHEN; CDR2 reads SYDVKM. This CDR3 comprises 16 residues. CDR3 nucleotide sequence: TGTGCCAGCAGCTCCCCCGGGACAGGGGTCAATCAGCCCCAGCATTTT. The encoded protein is CASSSPGTGVNQPQHF.

This clonotype has more than one count but fewer than ten. The gene calls are TRBV18 and TRBJ1-5, with D possibly TRBD1 on 6 matching bases. This CDR3 has 14 amino acids. The germline V gene has CDR1 KGHSH and CDR2 LQKENI. Trimming took off 6 bases at V and 7 bases at J, with 16 bases between the two ends. The CDR3 DNA is TGTGCCAGCTCGCTAGTACAGGGTAAACAGCCCCAGCATTTT. It specifies CASSLVQGKQPQHF. The whole variable domain, remainder taken from reference TRBV18 and TRBJ1-5, is NAGVMQNPRHLVRRRGQEARLRCSPMKGHSHVYWYRQLPEEGLKFMVYLQKENIIDESGMPKERFSAEFPKEGPSILRIQQVVRGDSAAYFCASSLVQGKQPQHFGDGTRLSIL.

Many counts were recorded for this clonotype. The DNA of the CDR3 is TGTGCCAGCAGCTTATCAGGAGGATTCACTGAAGCTTTCTTT. Translated, it gives CASSLSGGFTEAFF. This chain connects TRBV7-8 to TRBJ1-1, with D uncertain. This CDR3 has 14 amino acids. V lost 2 bases to trimming and J lost 4 bases, with 11 bases between them. CDR1 is SGHVS, CDR2 FQNEAQ, per germline.

This clonotype was seen a handful of times. The chain employs TRBV7-6 and TRBJ1-5, with a weak D call TRBD1 (6 bases). The V gene's germline CDR1 is SGHVS and CDR2 FNYEAQ. Trimming left V 3 bases short and J 0 bases short, with 12 bases between. There are 16 residues in the CDR3. The CDR3, as DNA: TGTGCCAGCAGCTTTAAAACAGGGAATAGCAATCAGCCCCAGCATTTT. Its translation: CASSFKTGNSNQPQHF.

This clonotype has just a few counts. This chain connects TRBV5-1 to TRBJ2-5; weak D call: TRBD2 (6 bases). The CDR3 extends over 16 amino acids. Germline CDR1 and CDR2: SGHRS and YFSETQ. With 3 bases removed from V and 2 bases from J, the gap between germline ends came to 17 bases. DNA for the CDR3: TGCGCCAGCAGCTGGAAACTAACCGGGACTCAAGAGACCCAGTACTTC. As protein: CASSWKLTGTQETQYF.